The present T cell receptor (beta chain) was sequenced within a study of metastatic and nonmetastatic thyroid tumors. Study conclusions and caveats: Malignant tumors reportedly showed significantly higher TCR beta diversity than benign nodules in both blood and tumor.

Original methodology: Between-group CDR3 differences, defined by clinicopathological status, yielded a distant-metastasis classifier for papillary thyroid cancer. Through MiXCR, TCRdb re-clonotyped the PCR reads. TCRdb's processing, not the authors' own work, is the source of the V and J calls. The sample has about 33,000 clones; roughly a sixth are singletons. Germline values: CDR1 LGHNA, CDR2 YNFKEQ. V was pared by 0 bases and J by 0 bases, with 12 bases between. The CDR3 totals 17 residues. In this sample, this clone turned up many times. What it binds is not known. Every patient underwent thyroid surgery untreated.

The specimen sequenced was blood. This chain connects TRBV4-2 to TRBJ1-5; possibly TRBD1 for D (6 bases). The sequence was collected from a male donor with papillary thyroid cancer or a benign thyroid nodule (not recorded which). Some clones in this sample may be carry-over from other donors' samples. The CDR3 is CASSQEARGYSNQPQHF. The CDR3 region has the DNA TGTGCCAGCAGCCAAGAAGCTAGGGGGTATAGCAATCAGCCCCAGCATTTT.